The 21 T cell receptor beta chains below were found in one sample sequenced in a study of shared clonotypes between healthy human individuals. Assay: immunoSEQ multiplex PCR; the TCRdb copy retains only in-frame clones and omits some. Here the sample spans about 2.4 million clones, roughly 93% being singletons. The specimen was naive CD4+ T cells from PBMCs. Subset reported: CD45RA+ positively selected. Receptors originate from a man between 18 and 29 years old in good health. Some clones in this sample may be carry-over from other donors' samples.

This chain's CDR3 is CASSGARRLGSTGELFF. As DNA, the CDR3 is TGTGCCAGCAGTGGGGCCAGGCGACTCGGTAGCACCGGGGAGCTGTTTTTT. V gene TRBV6-1 combines with J gene TRBJ2-2; no reliable D call. Germline loops: CDR1 MNHNS, CDR2 SASEGT. The CDR3 length is 17 residues. The V end lost 4 bases, the J end lost 4 bases, and 19 bases lay between the germline ends.

For the CDR3, the DNA is TGTGCTAGTGGTTTAAGTCAAAGCACAGATACGCAGTATTTT. This gives the protein CASGLSQSTDTQYF. This sequence joins TRBV12-5 and TRBJ2-3; D gene ambiguous. CDR1 LGHNT and CDR2 FRNRAP come from the germline V gene. V lost 3 bases to trimming and J lost 0 bases, with 7 bases between them. The CDR3 runs 14 residues. Full variable domain (outside the CDR3, taken from reference TRBV12-5 and TRBJ2-3): DARVTQTPRHKVTEMGQEVTMRCQPILGHNTVFWYRQTMMQGLELLAYFRNRAPLDDSGMPKDRFSAEMPDATLATLKIQPSEPRDSAVYFCASGLSQSTDTQYFGPGTRLTVL.

Notes on this clone: The same CDR3 also results from other DNA sequences found in this sample. CDR3 in DNA: TGTGCCAGCAGCTTAGTGGGGGGGTACGAGCAGTACTTC. Translating gives CASSLVGGYEQYF. The V and J genes are TRBV7-9 and TRBJ2-7, with TRBD2 matching 7 bases. Trimming took 1 base from V and 4 from J; bases not matched to a gene: 1. There are 13 residues in the CDR3. CDR1 is SEHNR and CDR2 is FQNEAQ in the germline V gene (reference sequence).

The chain couples TRBV6-1 to TRBJ2-5, with no clear D. The CDR3 sequence is 13 residues long. The V gene's germline CDR1 is MNHNS and CDR2 SASEGT. Trimming pared 8 bases from V and 10 bases from J, leaving 20 bases between. The CDR3 protein is CASVRTQDSGQYF. For the CDR3, the DNA is TGTGCCAGCGTTAGAACCCAGGATTCGGGCCAGTACTTC.

V usage is TRBV28 and J usage is TRBJ2-2; 8 bases agree with TRBD1. Trimming took 5 bases from V and 7 from J; bases not matched to a gene: 9. Germline V CDR1 and CDR2: MDHEN, SYDVKM. The CDR3 loop spans 15 amino acids. The CDR3 loop is CASSARQGFLGELFF. CDR3 coding DNA: TGTGCCAGCAGTGCCCGACAGGGGTTCCTCGGGGAGCTGTTTTTT.

Turning to this clone: The sample carries other DNA sequences with the same CDR3. This sequence joins TRBV5-1 and TRBJ1-1; 7 nucleotides agree with TRBD1. V lost 4 bases to trimming and J lost 2 bases; unmatched junction nucleotides: 5. This CDR3 region has 14 residues. The germline V gene has CDR1 SGHRS and CDR2 YFSETQ. CDR3 bases: TGCGCCAGCAGCCTGACAGGGATTAACACTGAAGCTTTCTTT. It codes for CASSLTGINTEAFF.

With regard to this clone: Other DNA sequences from this sample encode an identical CDR3 as well. This rearrangement joins TRBV5-1 to TRBJ2-2; D is unresolved. V was clipped by 1 base and J by 2 bases, with 6 bases between them. Germline lookup yields CDR1 SGHRS and CDR2 YFSETQ. This CDR3 spans 14 amino acids. CDR3 DNA: TGCGCCAGCAGCTTGAACCCCAACACCGGGGAGCTGTTTTTT. Encoded protein: CASSLNPNTGELFF.

The J gene is TRBJ2-7, the V gene TRBV6-6; D is unclear. The V end was cut by 2 bases, the J end by 3 bases, with 11 bases between. CDR3 length: 14 residues. Germline CDR1 is MNHNY and CDR2 is SVGAGI (reference sequence). The chain's CDR3 is CASSYDEVNYEQYF. In DNA form, the CDR3 reads TGTGCCAGCAGTTACGACGAGGTGAACTACGAGCAGTACTTC.

This clone has a single count. The V gene is TRBV14, the J gene TRBJ2-5; 7 bases align to TRBD1. The CDR3 runs to 15 residues. Trimming at V came to 5 bases and at J to 5 bases, leaving 11 bases not matched to a gene. Germline-derived CDR1 and CDR2 are SGHDN and FVKESK. The CDR3 sequence is CASSNGQAGWETQYF. The CDR3 DNA is TGTGCCAGCAGCAACGGACAGGCTGGGTGGGAGACCCAGTACTTC.

The rearrangement links TRBV28 to TRBJ1-5; a weak D match, TRBD1 (5 bases). This CDR3 contains 16 residues. Trimming shortened V by 6 bases and J by 1 base, and 16 bases separated the two germline ends. The germline V gene has CDR1 MDHEN and CDR2 SYDVKM. The CDR3 nucleotides are TGTGCCAGCAGGATTCCAGGGCTCAGGAGCAATCAGCCCCAGCATTTT. Its protein is CASRIPGLRSNQPQHF. Filled out from reference TRBV28 and TRBJ1-5, the complete variable domain reads DVKVTQSSRYLVKRTGEKVFLECVQDMDHENMFWYRQDPGLGLRLIYFSYDVKMKEKGDIPEGYSVSREKKERFSLILESASTNQTSMYLCASRIPGLRSNQPQHFGDGTRLSIL.

This chain links TRBV5-1 with TRBJ2-1; 9 bases fit TRBD2. This CDR3 contains 16 residues. V lost 0 bases to trimming and J lost 6 bases; unmatched junction nucleotides: 7. CDR1 is SGHRS, CDR2 YFSETQ, per germline. CDR3 DNA: TGCGCCAGCAGCTTGGATTCGCTGGGACTAGCCAATGAGCAGTTCTTC. Protein product: CASSLDSLGLANEQFF.

This chain connects TRBV18 to TRBJ2-1; D unresolved. Germline V lookup: CDR1 KGHSH, CDR2 LQKENI. The V gene lost 6 bases and the J gene lost 5 bases, with 23 bases spanning the gap. This CDR3 region has 17 residues. CDR3 protein: CASSRLAVGIRNNEQFF. Written as DNA, the CDR3 is TGTGCCAGCTCGCGACTGGCGGTGGGTATCAGGAACAATGAGCAGTTCTTC.

This chain links TRBV7-2 with TRBJ2-3; 7 bases agree with TRBD1. J gave up 2 bases and V 5 bases, and 7 bases lay outside the gene matches. Germline CDR1 and CDR2: SGHTA and FQGNSA. The CDR3 extends over 15 amino acids. The CDR3 DNA reads TGTGCCAGCAGCGACAGGGCAAGGGCCACAGATACGCAGTATTTT. Protein product: CASSDRARATDTQYF.

This clone was seen a single time. The chain joins TRBV28 to TRBJ1-5, with D unclear. Trimming took 7 bases from V and 8 from J, leaving 12 bases between them. The germline V gene encodes CDR1 MDHEN and CDR2 SYDVKM. The CDR3 sequence is 12 residues long. The CDR3 protein is CASTTISEPQHF. The CDR3 DNA is TGTGCCAGCACCACCATATCGGAGCCCCAGCATTTT. Looking up the rest from reference TRBV28 and TRBJ1-5 gives the full variable domain: DVKVTQSSRYLVKRTGEKVFLECVQDMDHENMFWYRQDPGLGLRLIYFSYDVKMKEKGDIPEGYSVSREKKERFSLILESASTNQTSMYLCASTTISEPQHFGDGTRLSIL.

V gene TRBV28 combines with J gene TRBJ2-7; D gene uncertain. The V and J ends lost 5 bases and 2 bases respectively, with 10 bases between them. Looked up from germline, CDR1 is MDHEN and CDR2 is SYDVKM. There are 13 residues in the CDR3. DNA for the CDR3: TGTGCCAGCAGTGTTGCTGCTACCTACGAGCAGTACTTC. Its translation is CASSVAATYEQYF.

This chain links TRBV6-1 with TRBJ2-4, with D perhaps matching TRBD2 (7 bases). V lost 4 bases to trimming and J lost 2 bases, with 12 bases between them. Germline V gene data show CDR1 as MNHNS and CDR2 as SASEGT. There are 15 residues in the CDR3. The CDR3 region is CASSGGGAPKNIQYF. CDR3 nucleotide sequence: TGTGCCAGCAGTGGCGGGGGCGCGCCCAAAAACATTCAGTACTTC.

This chain joins TRBV25-1 and TRBJ1-5; 8 bases are shared with TRBD1. Germline-derived CDR1 and CDR2 are MGHDK and SYGVNS. The CDR3 is made up of 15 amino acids. The V gene end was trimmed by 2 bases and the J gene end by 1 base; junction bases not matched to a gene: 1. CDR3 sequence: CASSETGGSNQPQHF. The CDR3 region has the DNA TGTGCCAGCAGTGAAACAGGGGGGAGCAATCAGCCCCAGCATTTT.

The chain carries TRBV7-9 and TRBJ2-2; unclear D gene. Germline assignment: CDR1 SEHNR and CDR2 FQNEAQ (reference sequence). The CDR3 runs 16 residues. V lost 3 bases, J lost 2 bases, and 13 bases lay in between. This CDR3 reads CASSFVRSPNTGELFF. In DNA, the CDR3 is TGTGCCAGCAGCTTTGTCAGAAGCCCCAACACCGGGGAGCTGTTTTTT.

V usage is TRBV6-5 and J usage is TRBJ2-3; 9 positions agree with TRBD1. With V trimmed by 4 bases and J by 3 bases, 8 bases remained unmatched. Germline lookup yields CDR1 MNHEY and CDR2 SVGAGI. This CDR3 contains 16 residues. The chain's CDR3 is CASSSLTGGSTDTQYF. In nucleotides, the CDR3 is TGTGCCAGCAGTTCGCTAACAGGGGGCAGTACAGATACGCAGTATTTT.

To note about this clone: A read error may account for a junction end that differs from germline. The chain joins TRBV5-6 to TRBJ1-1; the match to TRBD1 covers 7 bases. The CDR3 totals 14 residues. In germline, CDR1 is SGHDT, CDR2 YYEEEE. CDR3 bases: TGTACCAGCAGCTGGGGACAGTTAAACACTGAAGCTTTCTTT. It specifies CTSSWGQLNTEAFF.

The genes are TRBV5-1 and TRBJ1-2; the match to TRBD1 covers 8 bases. V shed 0 bases and J 5 bases; nucleotides not matched to a gene: 6. The CDR3 sequence is 15 residues long. CDR1 is SGHRS and CDR2 is YFSETQ in the germline V gene. The CDR3 DNA reads as TGCGCCAGCAGCTTGGATAGGACAGGGATTTATGGCTACACCTTC. It is translated as CASSLDRTGIYGYTF.